This entry features one T cell receptor beta chain sequence. This clonotype was seen many times. Its antigen is currently not known. No much larger clone exists at a distance of one base, and base qualities are not known. The source of the sample is a study of T-cell reconstitution after alpha-beta-depleted transplantation in children (dated by TCRdb to 2016 to 2017). With respect to the entire study: Using TCR repertoire profiling, the study followed T-cell immune reconstitution in a quantitative way in children after TCRalphabeta/CD19-depleted allogeneic hematopoietic cell transplantation.

Libraries were built with PCR. Instrument used: Illumina HiSeq 2500. TCR libraries were prepared with molecular barcoding, using unique molecular identifiers to normalize TCRbeta repertoire quantification. TCRdb cleaned the public reads at Q25 with fastp, built clones with MiXCR and kept in-frame beta chains. Here each entry gathers all rows of one CDR3 protein and keeps the most common genes and DNA. Across this sample there are some 640,000 distinct CDR3 sequences, with roughly 15% seen only once. Over 0.95% of the sample belongs to the ten largest clones. According to the germline V gene, CDR1 reads SQVTM and CDR2 reads ANQGSEA. Measured from the cysteine to the valine, the CDR3 is 11 residues long. CDR3 DNA is the only sequence kept; it has 33 bases, read in frame from the first base. Trimming costs V 7 bases and J 4 bases, and their ends lie 11 bases apart.

The TCR originated in a human donor who donated a stem cell graft to a child with acute myeloid leukemia. Sequencing used PBMCs from the stem cell graft donor, obtained from the stem cell graft. In this chain, TRBV29-1 is recombined with TRBJ2-7; the D element might be TRBD1 or TRBD2, as each aligns at 5 bases. The CDR3 is CSAGDGYEQYV. The DNA is TGCAGCGCCGGGGACGGGTACGAGCAGTACGTC.